This T cell receptor (beta chain) comes out of a study of vaccination and CD4 T cells after COVID-19. A remark on this clonotype: Its antigen is still unknown.

This CDR3 is built from 16 residues. CDR1 and CDR2 from the germline V gene are SGHVS and FNYEAQ. Trimming removed 5 bases from V and 1 base from J, with 16 bases in between. The assay that was used to sequence DNA from cultured CD4+ T cells was the Oncomine TCR Beta short-read assay. TCRdb re-called the PCR reads with MiXCR, one entry per CDR3 protein. The data show roughly 19,000 distinct CDR3 sequences, approximately 49% seen once. Treatment defined: roughly 10-day PBMC culture with coronavirus spike peptide pools or control peptides (ViraFEST assay). This TCR was recovered from a human donor who had recovered from COVID-19. V and J are TRBV7-6 and TRBJ2-3; possibly TRBD1 or TRBD2 for D (7 bases each). The source material was CD4+ T cells from blood, cultured in vitro. CDR3 residues: CASSPRQGLCTDTQYF. CDR3 DNA: TGTGCCAGCAGCCCCCGACAGGGACTATGCACAGATACGCAGTATTTT. Complete variable domain (other parts from reference TRBV7-6 and TRBJ2-3): GAGVSQSPRYKVTKRGQDVALRCDPISGHVSLYWYRQALGQGPEFLTYFNYEAQQDKSGLPNDRFSAERPEGSISTLTIQRTEQRDSAMYRCASSPRQGLCTDTQYFGPGTRLTVL.